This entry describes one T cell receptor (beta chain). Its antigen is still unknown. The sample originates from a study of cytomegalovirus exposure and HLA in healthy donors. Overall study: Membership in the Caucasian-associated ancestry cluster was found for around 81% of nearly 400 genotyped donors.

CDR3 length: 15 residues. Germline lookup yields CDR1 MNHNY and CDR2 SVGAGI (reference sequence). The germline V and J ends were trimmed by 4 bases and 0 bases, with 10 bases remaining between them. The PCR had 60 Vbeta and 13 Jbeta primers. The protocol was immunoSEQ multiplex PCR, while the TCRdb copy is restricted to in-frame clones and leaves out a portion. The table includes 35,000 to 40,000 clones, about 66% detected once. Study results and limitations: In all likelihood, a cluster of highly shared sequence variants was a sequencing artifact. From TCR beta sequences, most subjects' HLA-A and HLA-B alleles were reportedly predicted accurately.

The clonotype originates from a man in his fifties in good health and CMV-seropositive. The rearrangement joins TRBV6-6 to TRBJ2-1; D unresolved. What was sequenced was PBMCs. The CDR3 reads CASSLAGSSYNEQFF. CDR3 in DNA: TGTGCCAGCAGTTTAGCCGGAAGCTCCTACAATGAGCAGTTCTTC.